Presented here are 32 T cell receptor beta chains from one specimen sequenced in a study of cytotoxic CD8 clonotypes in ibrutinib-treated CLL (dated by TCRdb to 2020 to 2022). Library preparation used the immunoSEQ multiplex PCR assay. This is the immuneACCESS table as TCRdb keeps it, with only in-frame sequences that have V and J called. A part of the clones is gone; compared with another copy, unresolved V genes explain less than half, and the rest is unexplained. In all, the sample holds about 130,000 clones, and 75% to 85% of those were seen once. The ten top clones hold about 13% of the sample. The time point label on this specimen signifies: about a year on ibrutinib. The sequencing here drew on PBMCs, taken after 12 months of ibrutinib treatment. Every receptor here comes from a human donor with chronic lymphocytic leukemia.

As DNA, the CDR3 is TGTGCCAGCTCACAGAGACAGGGGCCGGACGAGCAGTACTTC. This encodes CASSQRQGPDEQYF. V usage is TRBV18 and J usage is TRBJ2-7; 8 nucleotides line up with TRBD1. The CDR3 contains 14 residues. The J segment lost 5 bases and the V segment lost 4 bases, leaving 7 bases of the junction unmatched. Germline CDR1 and CDR2: KGHSH and LQKENI.

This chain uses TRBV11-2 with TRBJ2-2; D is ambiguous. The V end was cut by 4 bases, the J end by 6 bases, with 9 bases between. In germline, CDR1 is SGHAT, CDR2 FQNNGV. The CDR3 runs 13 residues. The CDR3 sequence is CASSSRYAGELFF. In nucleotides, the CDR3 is TGTGCCAGCAGCTCCCGGTACGCCGGGGAGCTGTTTTTT.

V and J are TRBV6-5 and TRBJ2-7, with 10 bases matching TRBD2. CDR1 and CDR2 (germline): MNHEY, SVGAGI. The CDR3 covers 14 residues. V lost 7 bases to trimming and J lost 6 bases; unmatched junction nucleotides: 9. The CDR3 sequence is CASKTGLASGEQYF. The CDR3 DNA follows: TGTGCCAGCAAAACGGGACTAGCGTCAGGCGAGCAGTACTTC.

This CDR3 reads CASSLKRESYEQYF. Here the CDR3 DNA reads TGTGCCAGCAGCCTAAAGCGGGAATCCTACGAGCAGTACTTC. This chain joins TRBV7-6 and TRBJ2-7; 7 nucleotides line up with TRBD2. This CDR3 has 14 amino acids. Germline loops: CDR1 SGHVS, CDR2 FNYEAQ. Trimming removed 5 bases from V and 1 base from J; junction bases left unmatched: 5.

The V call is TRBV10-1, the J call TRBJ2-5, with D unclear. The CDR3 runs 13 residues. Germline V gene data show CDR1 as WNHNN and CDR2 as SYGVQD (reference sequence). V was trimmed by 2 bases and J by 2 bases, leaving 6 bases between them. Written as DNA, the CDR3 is TGCGCCAGCAGTGAGCAGTTACAAGAGACCCAGTACTTC. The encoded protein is CASSEQLQETQYF.

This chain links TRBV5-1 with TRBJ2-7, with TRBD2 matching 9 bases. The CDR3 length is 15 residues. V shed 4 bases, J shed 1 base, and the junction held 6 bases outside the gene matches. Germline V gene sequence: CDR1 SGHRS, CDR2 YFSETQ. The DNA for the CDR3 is TGCGCCAGCAGCGTACTAGCGGGCCCTTCCTACGAGCAGTACTTC. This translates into CASSVLAGPSYEQYF. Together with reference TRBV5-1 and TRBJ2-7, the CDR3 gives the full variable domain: KAGVTQTPRYLIKTRGQQVTLSCSPISGHRSVSWYQQTPGQGLQFLFEYFSETQRNKGNFPGRFSGRQFSNSRSEMNVSTLELGDSALYLCASSVLAGPSYEQYFGPGTRLTVT.

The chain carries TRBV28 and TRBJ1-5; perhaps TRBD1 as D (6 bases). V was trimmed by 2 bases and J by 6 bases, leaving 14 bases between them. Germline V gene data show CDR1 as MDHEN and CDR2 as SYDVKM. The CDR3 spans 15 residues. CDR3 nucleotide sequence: TGTGCCAGCAGTTTAGGGGCCGGGGGGCTTCAGCCCCAGCATTTT. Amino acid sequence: CASSLGAGGLQPQHF.

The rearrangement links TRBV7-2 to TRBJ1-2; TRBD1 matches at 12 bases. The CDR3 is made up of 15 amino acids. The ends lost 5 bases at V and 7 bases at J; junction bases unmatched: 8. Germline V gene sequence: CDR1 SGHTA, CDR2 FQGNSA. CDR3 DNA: TGTGCCAGCAGCCGAGGGACAGGGGGCGTCCGTGGCTACACCTTC. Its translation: CASSRGTGGVRGYTF.

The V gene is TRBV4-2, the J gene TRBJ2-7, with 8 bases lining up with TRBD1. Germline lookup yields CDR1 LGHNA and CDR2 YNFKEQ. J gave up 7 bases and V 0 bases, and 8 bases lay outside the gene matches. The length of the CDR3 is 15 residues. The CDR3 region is CASSQDLGQAGEQYF. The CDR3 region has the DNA TGTGCCAGCAGCCAAGATTTGGGACAGGCGGGTGAGCAGTACTTC.

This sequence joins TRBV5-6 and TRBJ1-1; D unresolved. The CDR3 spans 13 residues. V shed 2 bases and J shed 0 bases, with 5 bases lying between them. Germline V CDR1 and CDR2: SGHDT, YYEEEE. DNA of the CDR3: TGTGCCAGCAGCTTTACAGTGAACACTGAAGCTTTCTTT. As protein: CASSFTVNTEAFF. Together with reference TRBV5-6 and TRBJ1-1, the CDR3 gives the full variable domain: DAGVTQSPTHLIKTRGQQVTLRCSPKSGHDTVSWYQQALGQGPQFIFQYYEEEERQRGNFPDRFSGHQFPNYSSELNVNALLLGDSALYLCASSFTVNTEAFFGQGTRLTVV.

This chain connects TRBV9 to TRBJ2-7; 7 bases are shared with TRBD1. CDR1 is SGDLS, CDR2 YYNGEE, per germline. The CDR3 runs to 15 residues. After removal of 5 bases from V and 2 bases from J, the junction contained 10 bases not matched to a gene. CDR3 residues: CASSPHWDSPYEQYF. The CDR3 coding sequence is TGTGCCAGCAGTCCCCATTGGGACAGTCCCTACGAGCAGTACTTC.

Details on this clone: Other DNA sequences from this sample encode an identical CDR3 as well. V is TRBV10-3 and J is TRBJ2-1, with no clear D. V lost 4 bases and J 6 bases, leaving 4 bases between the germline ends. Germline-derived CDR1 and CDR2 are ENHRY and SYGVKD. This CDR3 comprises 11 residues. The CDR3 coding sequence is TGTGCCATCAGTGCTGGCAATGAGCAGTTCTTC. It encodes CAISAGNEQFF.

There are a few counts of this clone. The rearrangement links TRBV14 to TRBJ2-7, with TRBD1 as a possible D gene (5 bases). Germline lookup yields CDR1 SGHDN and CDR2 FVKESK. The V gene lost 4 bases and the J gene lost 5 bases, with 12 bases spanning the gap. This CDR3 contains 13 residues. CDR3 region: CASSRQGRNEQYF. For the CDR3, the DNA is TGTGCCAGCAGCCGTCAGGGTAGGAACGAGCAGTACTTC.

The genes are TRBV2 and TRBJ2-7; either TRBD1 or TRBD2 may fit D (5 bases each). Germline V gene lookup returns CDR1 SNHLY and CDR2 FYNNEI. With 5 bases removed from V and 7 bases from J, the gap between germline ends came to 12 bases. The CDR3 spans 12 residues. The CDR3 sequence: CASSYGGEEQYF. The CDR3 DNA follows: TGTGCCAGCAGTTATGGGGGTGAGGAGCAGTACTTC.

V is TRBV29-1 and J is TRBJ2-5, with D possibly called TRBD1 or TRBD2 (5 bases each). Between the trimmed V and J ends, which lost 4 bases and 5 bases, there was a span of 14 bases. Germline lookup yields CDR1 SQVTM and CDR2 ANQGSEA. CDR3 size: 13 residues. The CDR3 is CSVGQGRGETQYF. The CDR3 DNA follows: TGCAGCGTTGGCCAGGGCCGGGGTGAGACCCAGTACTTC. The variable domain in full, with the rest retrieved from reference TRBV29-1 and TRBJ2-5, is SAVISQKPSRDICQRGTSLTIQCQVDSQVTMMFWYRQQPGQSLTLIATANQGSEATYESGFVIDKFPISRPNLTFSTLTVSNMSPEDSSIYLCSVGQGRGETQYFGPGTRLLVL.

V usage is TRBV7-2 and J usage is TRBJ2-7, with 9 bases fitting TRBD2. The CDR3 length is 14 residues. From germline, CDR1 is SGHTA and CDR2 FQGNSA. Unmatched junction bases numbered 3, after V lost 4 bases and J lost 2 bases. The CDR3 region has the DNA TGTGCCAGCAGCTATGCGGGAGGGCCCTACGAGCAGTACTTC. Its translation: CASSYAGGPYEQYF.

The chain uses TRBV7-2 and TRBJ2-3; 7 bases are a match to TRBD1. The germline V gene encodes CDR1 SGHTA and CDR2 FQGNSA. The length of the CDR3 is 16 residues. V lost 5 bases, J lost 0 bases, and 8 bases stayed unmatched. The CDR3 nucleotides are TGTGCCAGCAGCGTGTCTTCGGGACAGAGCACAGATACGCAGTATTTT. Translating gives CASSVSSGQSTDTQYF.

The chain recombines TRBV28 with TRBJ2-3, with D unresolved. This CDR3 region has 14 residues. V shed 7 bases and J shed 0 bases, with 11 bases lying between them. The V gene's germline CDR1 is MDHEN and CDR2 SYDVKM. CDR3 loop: CASTPGQSTDTQYF. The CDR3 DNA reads TGTGCCAGCACCCCCGGGCAGAGCACAGATACGCAGTATTTT.

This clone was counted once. The CDR3, as DNA: TGTGCCAGCTCAACGCGTTATCGTCGGGGACTAGCGAGCACAGATACGCAGTATTTT. This sequence encodes CASSTRYRRGLASTDTQYF. The chain employs TRBV18 and TRBJ2-3, with 10 bases aligning to TRBD2. With 5 bases clipped from V and 0 bases from J, the junction kept 14 bases outside the gene matches. Germline CDR1 and CDR2: KGHSH and LQKENI. This CDR3 has 19 residues. The whole variable domain, remainder taken from reference TRBV18 and TRBJ2-3, is NAGVMQNPRHLVRRRGQEARLRCSPMKGHSHVYWYRQLPEEGLKFMVYLQKENIIDESGMPKERFSAEFPKEGPSILRIQQVVRGDSAAYFCASSTRYRRGLASTDTQYFGPGTRLTVL.

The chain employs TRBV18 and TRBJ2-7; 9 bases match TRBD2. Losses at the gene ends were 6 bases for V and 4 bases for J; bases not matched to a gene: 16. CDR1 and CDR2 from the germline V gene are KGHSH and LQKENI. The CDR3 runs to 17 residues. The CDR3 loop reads CASSGGPSGKFTYEQYF. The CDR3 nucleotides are TGTGCCAGCTCGGGGGGGCCTAGCGGGAAGTTTACTTACGAGCAGTACTTC.

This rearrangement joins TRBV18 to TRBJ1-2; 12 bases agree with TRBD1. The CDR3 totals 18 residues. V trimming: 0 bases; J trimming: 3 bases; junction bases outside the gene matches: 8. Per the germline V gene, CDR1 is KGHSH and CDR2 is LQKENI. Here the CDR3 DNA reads TGTGCCAGCTCACCACCATATGGGACAGGGGGCTTCGACTATGGCTACACCTTC. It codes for CASSPPYGTGGFDYGYTF.

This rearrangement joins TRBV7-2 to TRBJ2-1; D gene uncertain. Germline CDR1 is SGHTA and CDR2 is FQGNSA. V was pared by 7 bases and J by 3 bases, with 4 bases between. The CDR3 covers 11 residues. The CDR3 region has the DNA TGTGCCAGCATCAACTACAATGAGCAGTTCTTC. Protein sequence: CASINYNEQFF.

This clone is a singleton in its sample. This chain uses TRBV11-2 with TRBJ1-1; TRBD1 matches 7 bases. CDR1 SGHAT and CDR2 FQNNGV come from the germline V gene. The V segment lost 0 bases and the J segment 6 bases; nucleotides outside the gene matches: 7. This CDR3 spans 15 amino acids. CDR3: CASSLDQQGYAEAFF. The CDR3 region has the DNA TGTGCCAGCAGCTTAGATCAACAGGGGTATGCTGAAGCTTTCTTT.

The CDR3, as DNA: TGTGCCAGCAGTTACGGAGGGGGCACTAACTATGGCTACACCTTC. Translation gives CASSYGGGTNYGYTF. The V call is TRBV6-5, the J call TRBJ1-2, with 7 bases matching TRBD1. The CDR3 runs 15 residues. Germline CDR1 is MNHEY and CDR2 is SVGAGI. V was clipped by 2 bases and J by 0 bases; unmatched bases: 3.

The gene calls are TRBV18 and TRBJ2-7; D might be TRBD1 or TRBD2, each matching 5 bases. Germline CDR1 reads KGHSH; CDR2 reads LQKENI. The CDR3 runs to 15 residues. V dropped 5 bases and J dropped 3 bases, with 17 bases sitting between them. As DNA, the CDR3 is TGTGCCAGCTCAGGGGCAGCGGAGCAGTTCTACGAGCAGTACTTC. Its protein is CASSGAAEQFYEQYF.

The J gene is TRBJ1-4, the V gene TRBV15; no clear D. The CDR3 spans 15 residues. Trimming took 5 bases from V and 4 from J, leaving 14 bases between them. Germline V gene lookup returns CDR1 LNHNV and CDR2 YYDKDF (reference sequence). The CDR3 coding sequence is TGTGCCACCAGCGCTACAGTGGCGGGTAATGAAAAACTGTTTTTT. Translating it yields CATSATVAGNEKLFF.

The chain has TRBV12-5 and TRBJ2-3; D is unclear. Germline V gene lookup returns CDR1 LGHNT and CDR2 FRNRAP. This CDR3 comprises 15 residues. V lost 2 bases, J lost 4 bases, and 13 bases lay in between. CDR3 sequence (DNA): TGTGCTAGTGGTTTGCCCCCGATATCTGCAGATACGCAGTATTTT. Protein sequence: CASGLPPISADTQYF.

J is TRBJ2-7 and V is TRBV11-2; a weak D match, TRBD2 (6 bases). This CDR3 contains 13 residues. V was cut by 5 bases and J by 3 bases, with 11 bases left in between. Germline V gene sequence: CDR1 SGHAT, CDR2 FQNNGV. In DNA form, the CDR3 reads TGTGCCAGCAGCAAACTAGCCATCTACGAGCAGTACTTC. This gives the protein CASSKLAIYEQYF.

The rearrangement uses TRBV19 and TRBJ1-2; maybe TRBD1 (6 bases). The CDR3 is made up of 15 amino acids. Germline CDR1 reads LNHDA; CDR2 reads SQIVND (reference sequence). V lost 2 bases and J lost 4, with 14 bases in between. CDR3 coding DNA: TGTGCCAGTAGTATACGCCCGGGGGCGAGCTATGGCTACACCTTC. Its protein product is CASSIRPGASYGYTF.

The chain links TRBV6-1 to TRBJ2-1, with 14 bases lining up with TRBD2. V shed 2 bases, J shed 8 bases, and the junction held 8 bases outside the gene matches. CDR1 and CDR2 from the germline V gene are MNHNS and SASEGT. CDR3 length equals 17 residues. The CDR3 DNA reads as TGTGCCAGCAGTGAATGGGGGACTAGCGGGAGAGGCTATGAGCAGTTCTTC. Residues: CASSEWGTSGRGYEQFF.

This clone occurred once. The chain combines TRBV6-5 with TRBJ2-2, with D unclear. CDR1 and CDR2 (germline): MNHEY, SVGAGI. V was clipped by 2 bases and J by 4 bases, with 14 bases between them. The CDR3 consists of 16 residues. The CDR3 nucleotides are TGTGCCAGCAGTTACATTCGAGCTTCTTTCACCGGGGAGCTGTTTTTT. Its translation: CASSYIRASFTGELFF.

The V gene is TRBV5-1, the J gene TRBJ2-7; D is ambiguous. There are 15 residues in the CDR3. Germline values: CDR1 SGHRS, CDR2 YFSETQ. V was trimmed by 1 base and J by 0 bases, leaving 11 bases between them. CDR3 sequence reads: CASSLLVQSSYEQYF. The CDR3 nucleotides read TGCGCCAGCAGCTTGTTGGTACAGAGCTCCTACGAGCAGTACTTC.